Listed below are T cell receptor beta chains from one sample, sequenced in a study of early T cells in non-severe SARS-CoV-2 infection. MiXCR, applied by TCRdb to the 5' RACE reads, yields one record per CDR3 protein. This sample has fewer than 85,000 distinct CDR3 sequences; about an eighth occur once, and the top ten carry around 1.3%. The specimen sequenced was whole blood. These TCRs come from an adult who was a healthcare worker with PCR-confirmed SARS-CoV-2 infection or an uninfected control (not recorded which). Each CDR3 is given with its conserved first and last residue. D genes are given only for firm matches. For some rows the clone size is stated as once, few or many, or as a class when expanded; others skip it.

J | D | size | V | DNA | CDR3
TRBJ1-2 | . | many | TRBV28 | TGTGCCAGCAGTTTGGACTATGGCTACACCTTC | CASSLDYGYTF
TRBJ2-1 | . | many | TRBV10-2 | TGCGCCAGCAGTGCTGTACTAGGCGCCTACAATGAGCAGTTCTTC | CASSAVLGAYNEQFF
TRBJ1-2 | . | many | TRBV18 | TGTGCCAGCTCACCTCTGTCGGACAGCCCCGAGCTTGGCTACACCTTC | CASSPLSDSPELGYTF
TRBJ2-1 | TRBD1 | many | TRBV9 | TGTGCCAGCAGCAGACGGACAGGGGGCGAGGTATCCTACAATGAGCAGTTCTTC | CASSRRTGGEVSYNEQFF
TRBJ2-2 | . | many | TRBV30 | TGTGCCTGGAAAATATACACCGGGGAGCTGTTTTTT | CAWKIYTGELFF
TRBJ2-7 | TRBD1 | many | TRBV19 | TGTGCCAGTAGTACGGGACAGGGGCTATACGAGCAGTACTTC | CASSTGQGLYEQYF
TRBJ1-1 | . | few | TRBV20-1 | TGCAGTGCATACGGACAGATGAACACTGAAGCTTTCTTT | CSAYGQMNTEAFF
TRBJ2-2 | . | . | TRBV7-2 | TGTGCCAGCTCGGCACAACCACAGGGTTTGACCGGGGAGCTGTTTTTT | CASSAQPQGLTGELFF
TRBJ2-7 | TRBD2 | many | TRBV20-1 | TGCAGTGCTAGAGCTAGCGGGGGGCTGCCCTACGAGCAGTACTTC | CSARASGGLPYEQYF
TRBJ2-3 | . | many | TRBV29-1 | TGCAGCCCCAGGACTCTTGAGGCAGATACGCAGTATTTT | CSPRTLEADTQYF
TRBJ2-1 | TRBD2 | few | TRBV9 | TGTGCCAGCAGCGTAGGGGCGGGAGGGGCGTACAATGAGCAGTTCTTC | CASSVGAGGAYNEQFF
TRBJ1-5 | TRBD1 | many | TRBV28 | TGTGCCACCTCGGACAGGGGGAGTTATAGCAATCAGCCCCAGCATTTT | CATSDRGSYSNQPQHF
TRBJ2-1 | . | many | TRBV27 | TGTGCCAGCAGTTTAACGGGGGCGGGAGTGAATAATGAGCAGTTCTTC | CASSLTGAGVNNEQFF
TRBJ2-5 | . | many | TRBV6-2/TRBV6-3 | TGTGCCAGCAGTCGGACAAATCCACAAGAGACCCAGTACTTC | CASSRTNPQETQYF
TRBJ2-1 | TRBD2 | many | TRBV6-4 | TGTGCCAGCAGTGACTCTAGCGGGGGGGCCAATGAGCAGTTCTTC | CASSDSSGGANEQFF
TRBJ2-1 | . | many | TRBV18 | TGTGCCAGCTCACCAAATCCTAGCTCCTACAATGAGCAGTTCTTC | CASSPNPSSYNEQFF
TRBJ2-1 | TRBD1 | many | TRBV7-6 | TGTGCCAGCAGCTTAGCGTCAGGGGGCCCTTACTCCTACAATGAGCAGTTCTTC | CASSLASGGPYSYNEQFF
TRBJ2-3 | TRBD2 | many | TRBV7-7 | TGTGCCAGCAGCTCCGGACTAGGCACAGATACGCAGTATTTT | CASSSGLGTDTQYF
TRBJ2-1 | TRBD2 | many | TRBV5-5 | TGTGCCAGCAGCACTGGACTAGCGGGGGGCCAAAGAGTGTTCTTC | CASSTGLAGGQRVFF
TRBJ2-2 | TRBD2 | many | TRBV20-1 | TGCAGTGCTAGAGATGCGCGGGGGGGCCGAACCGGGGAGCTGTTTTTT | CSARDARGGRTGELFF
TRBJ1-1 | . | many | TRBV29-1 | TGCAGCGTTGGTAGTTGGAACACTGAAGCTTTCTTT | CSVGSWNTEAFF
TRBJ2-1 | . | once | TRBV7-2 | TGTGCCAGCAGCTTAAGACCCAGAGGCGATGAGCAGTTCTTC | CASSLRPRGDEQFF
TRBJ2-2 | . | few | TRBV30 | TGTGCCTGGAGGCGGGAATACACCGGGGAGCTGTTTTTT | CAWRREYTGELFF
TRBJ1-1 | . | few | TRBV29-1 | TGCAGCGTCGTAATACAGGAGAACACTGAAGCTTTCTTT | CSVVIQENTEAFF
TRBJ2-1 | . | . | TRBV7-2 | TGTGCCAGCAGCCCATTCGGGGATGGGGAAAATGAGCAGTTCTTC | CASSPFGDGENEQFF
TRBJ2-7 | . | many | TRBV5-1 | TGCGCCAGCAGCGAAGACGGACCCTACGAGCAGTACTTC | CASSEDGPYEQYF
TRBJ2-7 | . | many | TRBV29-1 | TGCAGCGCAGGAGGGGACAGCTCCTACGAGCAGTACTTC | CSAGGDSSYEQYF
TRBJ2-3 | TRBD2 | many | TRBV18 | TGTGCCAGCTCACCACGCCTAGCGGGAGCAGATACGCAGTATTTT | CASSPRLAGADTQYF
TRBJ2-1 | . | many | TRBV12-3/TRBV12-4 | TGTGCCAGCAGTTTACCCAGGGGCTCCTACAATGAGCAGTTCTTC | CASSLPRGSYNEQFF
TRBJ1-6 | . | many | TRBV10-3 | TGTGCCATCAGTGAGACCGGACGTTCACCCCTCCACTTT | CAISETGRSPLHF
TRBJ1-1 | . | many | TRBV5-5 | TGTGCCAGCAGCTTTTTAGAGGAGGGCACTGAAGCTTTCTTT | CASSFLEEGTEAFF
TRBJ1-2 | . | many | TRBV5-1 | TGCGCCAGTGGGGGAGGATTTGGCTACACCTTC | CASGGGFGYTF
TRBJ2-1 | TRBD2 | . | TRBV6-2/TRBV6-3 | TGTGCCAGCAGCGATGGACTAGCGGGGAAGTACAATGAGCAGTTCTTC | CASSDGLAGKYNEQFF
TRBJ2-1 | . | many | TRBV30 | TGTGCCTGGAACCCTGGCCCACTCGACAATGAGCAGTTCTTC | CAWNPGPLDNEQFF
TRBJ2-1 | . | . | TRBV28 | TGTGCCAGCTTTAGGGGAGTCGGTGAGCAGTTCTTC | CASFRGVGEQFF
TRBJ2-1 | . | . | TRBV29-1 | TGCAGCGCCCATGGGGCAGCTGAGCAGTTCTTC | CSAHGAAEQFF
TRBJ1-1 | TRBD1 | many | TRBV11-2 | TGTGCCAGCAGCCCGGACAGGGCGGACACTGAAGCTTTCTTT | CASSPDRADTEAFF
TRBJ1-4 | . | once | TRBV27 | TGTGCCAGCAGCTCCCGGGGGGGCGTTGAAAAACTGTTTTTT | CASSSRGGVEKLFF
TRBJ2-6 | . | many | TRBV2 | TGTGCCAGCAGTGCTCTCTCTGGGGCCAACGTCCTGACTTTC | CASSALSGANVLTF
TRBJ2-1 | TRBD2 | many | TRBV20-1 | TGCAGTGCTAGAGACCCCCTAGGCGGGGGGGTTTTTAGCAATGAGCAGTTCTTC | CSARDPLGGGVFSNEQFF
TRBJ2-2 | . | many | TRBV7-9 | TGTGCCAGCAGCCCTACACGTAGCACCACCGGGGAGCTGTTTTTT | CASSPTRSTTGELFF
TRBJ1-2 | TRBD1 | many | TRBV30 | TGTGCCTGTGGACAGGGAACCTATGGCTACACCTTC | CACGQGTYGYTF
TRBJ1-1 | . | . | TRBV3-1 | TGTGCCAGCAGCCAGGTAGGTTCCACTGAAGCTTTCTTT | CASSQVGSTEAFF
TRBJ1-5 | . | many | TRBV29-1 | TGCAGCGTTTTGATGGATAGCAATCAGCCCCAGCATTTT | CSVLMDSNQPQHF
TRBJ2-7 | TRBD2 | . | TRBV27 | TGTGCCAGCAGTTTGATAGCGGGAGTCTACGAGCAGTACTTC | CASSLIAGVYEQYF
TRBJ1-5 | TRBD1 | many | TRBV12-3/TRBV12-4 | TGTGCCAGCAGTCCAGGGGGCTACTATCAGCCCCAGCATTTT | CASSPGGYYQPQHF
TRBJ2-4 | TRBD2 | many | TRBV7-6 | TGTGCCAGCAGCTTAGAGGCTAGCGGGACTACCAAAAACATTCAGTACTTC | CASSLEASGTTKNIQYF
TRBJ2-1 | . | many | TRBV29-1 | TGCAGCGTTGAAGACGGGGGTGACAATGAGCAGTTCTTC | CSVEDGGDNEQFF
TRBJ2-6 | . | many | TRBV12-3/TRBV12-4 | TGTGCCAGCAGCCCTCTCAGGGGTGGGGCCAACGTCCTGACTTTC | CASSPLRGGANVLTF
TRBJ1-2 | . | many | TRBV29-1 | TGCAGCGTTAGGGAAGAAGGCTACACCTTC | CSVREEGYTF
TRBJ1-6 | . | many | TRBV7-2 | TGTGCCAGCAGCTACGACGGGCTTGTTTCACCCCTCCACTTT | CASSYDGLVSPLHF
TRBJ2-6 | TRBD1 | many | TRBV29-1 | TGCAGCGCTCGGACAGGGGGGGCCGGGGCCAACGTCCTGACTTTC | CSARTGGAGANVLTF
TRBJ1-2 | . | many | TRBV18 | TGTGCCAGCTCACCCTCCCCAGGGGACTATGGCTACACCTTC | CASSPSPGDYGYTF